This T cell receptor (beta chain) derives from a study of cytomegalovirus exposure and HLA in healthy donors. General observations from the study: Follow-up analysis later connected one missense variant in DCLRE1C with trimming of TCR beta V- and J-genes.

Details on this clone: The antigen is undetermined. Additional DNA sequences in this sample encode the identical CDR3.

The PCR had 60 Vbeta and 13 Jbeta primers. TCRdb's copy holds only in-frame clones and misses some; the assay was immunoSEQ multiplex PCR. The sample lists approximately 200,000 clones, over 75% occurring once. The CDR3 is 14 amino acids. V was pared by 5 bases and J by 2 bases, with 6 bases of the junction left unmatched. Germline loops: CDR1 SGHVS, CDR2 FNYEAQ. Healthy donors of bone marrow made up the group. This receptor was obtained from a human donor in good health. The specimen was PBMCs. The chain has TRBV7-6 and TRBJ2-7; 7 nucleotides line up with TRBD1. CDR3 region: CASSPRTGAYEQYF. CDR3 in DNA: TGTGCCAGCAGCCCCCGAACAGGGGCCTACGAGCAGTACTTC.